One and the same sample provided the 19 T cell receptor beta chains below, sequenced in a study of technical replicates of blood from a handful of donors. Generated by immunoSEQ multiplex PCR, the TCRdb table keeps only in-frame clones and is missing some. The table lists over 50,000 clones, nearly 95% of them singletons. The sequenced material came from PBMCs. These receptors all come from a human donor in good health. Some clones in this sample may be carry-over from other donors' samples.

The J gene is TRBJ2-7, the V gene TRBV6-5; D not resolved. Germline V lookup: CDR1 MNHEY, CDR2 SVGAGI. V was shortened by 5 bases and J by 3 bases, with 11 bases between the two germline ends. The CDR3 has 13 amino acids. DNA for the CDR3: TGTGCCAGCAGTCCTCCCCCGGGCTACGAGCAGTACTTC. Translating gives CASSPPPGYEQYF.

CDR3 region: CASSYSRGFTDTQYF. For the CDR3, the DNA is TGTGCCAGCAGTTACTCGCGGGGATTCACGGATACGCAGTATTTT. The V gene is TRBV6-5, the J gene TRBJ2-3; a possible D gene is TRBD2 (6 bases). CDR1 is MNHEY and CDR2 is SVGAGI in the germline V gene. V was cut by 0 bases and J by 6 bases, with 13 bases left in between. The CDR3 is made up of 15 amino acids.

The chain recombines TRBV5-3 with TRBJ1-5, with a tentative D call TRBD1 (5 bases). Being an ORF, TRBV5-3 has a function that is uncertain. The V gene lost 0 bases and the J gene lost 2 bases, with 12 bases spanning the gap. The length of the CDR3 is 16 residues. The CDR3 coding sequence is TGTGCCAGAAGCTTGGGCAGGGAAGGATGCAATCAGCCCCAGCATTTT. It codes for CARSLGREGCNQPQHF.

The rearrangement uses TRBV4-3 and TRBJ1-2; perhaps TRBD1 as D (6 bases). Germline CDR1 LGHNA, CDR2 YSLEER. The CDR3 consists of 14 residues. Trimming left V 4 bases short and J 4 bases short, with 13 bases between. CDR3 nucleotide sequence: TGCGCCAGCAGCCCCTGGACAGACCTCTATGGCTACACCTTC. Protein: CASSPWTDLYGYTF.

The rearrangement uses TRBV5-6 and TRBJ2-5; TRBD1 aligns across 7 bases. This CDR3 is built from 16 residues. V was clipped by 4 bases and J by 5 bases; unmatched bases: 14. Germline V CDR1 and CDR2: SGHDT, YYEEEE. The CDR3 DNA reads as TGTGCCAGCAGCCACTTAGACAGGGTGGCTAGGGAGACCCAGTACTTC. This sequence encodes CASSHLDRVARETQYF.

This chain joins TRBV30 and TRBJ1-1; no definite D call. The germline V gene encodes CDR1 GTSNPN and CDR2 SVGIG (reference sequence). V lost 7 bases and J 1 base, leaving 7 bases between the germline ends. This CDR3 region has 11 residues. The CDR3 reads CASRGNTEAFF. CDR3 coding DNA: TGTGCCTCACGGGGGAACACTGAAGCTTTCTTT. Complete variable domain (other parts from reference TRBV30 and TRBJ1-1): SQTIHQWPATLVQPVGSPLSLECTVEGTSNPNLYWYRQAAGRGLQLLFYSVGIGQISSEVPQNLSASRPQDRQFILSSKKLLLSDSGFYLCASRGNTEAFFGQGTRLTVV.

The rearrangement joins TRBV6-5 to TRBJ2-5; 11 positions agree with TRBD1. Per the germline V gene, CDR1 is MNHEY and CDR2 is SVGAGI. V gave up 7 bases and J gave up 5 bases; unmatched junction bases: 9. The CDR3 contains 15 residues. The CDR3 sequence is CASIAGTGGRETQYF. Here the CDR3 DNA reads TGTGCCAGCATAGCCGGGACAGGGGGTAGGGAGACCCAGTACTTC.

The rearrangement uses TRBV7-2 and TRBJ2-7; 7 positions agree with TRBD1. The CDR3 sequence is 14 residues long. V lost 4 bases and J lost 5; bases outside the gene matches: 8. Germline assignment: CDR1 SGHTA and CDR2 FQGNSA. CDR3 coding DNA: TGTGCCAGCAGCTCGATTACAGGGGCCGACGAGCAGTACTTC. Amino acids: CASSSITGADEQYF.

This clone appeared once. The chain combines TRBV6-4 with TRBJ2-7; 12 bases map to TRBD2. CDR3 length: 16 residues. With 6 bases clipped from V and 7 bases from J, the junction kept 13 bases outside the gene matches. CDR1 and CDR2 (germline): MRHNA, SNTAGT. The CDR3 here is CASRHTRWTSGVEQYF. The CDR3 region has the DNA TGTGCCAGCAGACATACGCGGTGGACTAGCGGGGTTGAGCAGTACTTC.

The CDR3 coding sequence is TGCGCCAGCAGCTTAGGCGGGATCACTGAAGCTTTCTTT. Residues: CASSLGGITEAFF. The chain employs TRBV5-1 and TRBJ1-1, with D unresolved. Trimming removed 2 bases from V and 4 bases from J, with 9 bases in between. There are 13 residues in the CDR3. Germline V gives CDR1 SGHRS, CDR2 YFSETQ. The whole variable domain, remainder taken from reference TRBV5-1 and TRBJ1-1, is KAGVTQTPRYLIKTRGQQVTLSCSPISGHRSVSWYQQTPGQGLQFLFEYFSETQRNKGNFPGRFSGRQFSNSRSEMNVSTLELGDSALYLCASSLGGITEAFFGQGTRLTVV.

This clone was observed once. The same CDR3 also results from other DNA sequences found in this sample. V usage is TRBV5-1 and J usage is TRBJ1-1; D ambiguous. Germline loops: CDR1 SGHRS, CDR2 YFSETQ. The ends were cut back, 7 bases at V and 3 bases at J, with 16 bases in the middle. This CDR3 has 14 residues. DNA for the CDR3: TGCGCCAGCTCGTTGGGAGGAGGGTACACTGAAGCTTTCTTT. Encoded protein: CASSLGGGYTEAFF. Based on the CDR3 plus reference TRBV5-1 and TRBJ1-1, the full variable domain is KAGVTQTPRYLIKTRGQQVTLSCSPISGHRSVSWYQQTPGQGLQFLFEYFSETQRNKGNFPGRFSGRQFSNSRSEMNVSTLELGDSALYLCASSLGGGYTEAFFGQGTRLTVV.

This sequence joins TRBV4-2 and TRBJ2-3; 9 bases fit TRBD2. Germline-derived CDR1 and CDR2 are LGHNA and YNFKEQ. This CDR3 comprises 16 residues. The V segment lost 0 bases and the J segment 6 bases; nucleotides outside the gene matches: 7. The CDR3 loop reads CASSQDQAGGTDTQYF. The CDR3 nucleotides read TGTGCCAGCAGCCAAGATCAAGCGGGAGGTACGGATACGCAGTATTTT.

The sample holds one count of this clone. This chain connects TRBV15 to TRBJ2-1; the match to TRBD1 covers 7 bases. Germline values: CDR1 LNHNV, CDR2 YYDKDF (reference sequence). The junction had 2 bases not matched to a gene; V was cut back by 2 bases and J by 7 bases. The CDR3 has 13 residues. The CDR3 region has the DNA TGTGCCACCAGCAGATCGACAGGGAATGAGCAGTTCTTC. Translated: CATSRSTGNEQFF.

This clone was recorded only once. The CDR3 DNA reads TGTGCCAGCAGCTTAGACGAAGCGGGGGGGACGCAGTATTTT. Protein sequence: CASSLDEAGGTQYF. The V and J genes are TRBV7-2 and TRBJ2-3, with 10 bases identical to TRBD2. V gave up 1 base and J gave up 9 bases; unmatched junction bases: 4. Germline lookup yields CDR1 SGHTA and CDR2 FQGNSA. CDR3 length: 14 amino acids. Combining the CDR3 with reference TRBV7-2 and TRBJ2-3 gives the whole variable domain GAGVSQSPSNKVTEKGKDVELRCDPISGHTALYWYRQSLGQGLEFLIYFQGNSAPDKSGLPSDRFSAERTGGSVSTLTIQRTQQEDSAVYLCASSLDEAGGTQYFGPGTRLTVL.

There are a few counts of this clone. The rearrangement links TRBV6-1 to TRBJ1-1; tentative D call: TRBD1 (6 bases). The CDR3 runs to 15 residues. V lost 5 bases, J lost 4 bases, and 17 bases lay in between. Per the germline V gene, CDR1 is MNHNS and CDR2 is SASEGT. CDR3 coding DNA: TGTGCCAGCAGTCCGAAAGGGGCCAGGGGCACTGAAGCTTTCTTT. It encodes CASSPKGARGTEAFF.

This clone was seen only once. The V call is TRBV27, the J call TRBJ2-7; no reliable D call. CDR1 MNHEY and CDR2 SMNVEV come from the germline V gene (reference sequence). The length of the CDR3 is 15 residues. Trimming pared 0 bases from V and 3 bases from J, leaving 12 bases between. In nucleotides, the CDR3 is TGTGCCAGCAGTTTATCTCCTTTCCCCAGCTACGAGCAGTACTTC. Protein sequence: CASSLSPFPSYEQYF.

This clone occurred once. The CDR3 DNA is TGTGCCAGCAGCGCCCCGGGACTTTTTGAGACCCAGTACTTC. Translated, it gives CASSAPGLFETQYF. The chain uses TRBV9 and TRBJ2-5, with a possible D match to TRBD2 (6 bases). CDR1 is SGDLS, CDR2 YYNGEE, per germline. V was trimmed by 3 bases and J by 5 bases, leaving 14 bases between them. The length of the CDR3 is 14 residues.

J is TRBJ2-7 and V is TRBV11-3, with 10 bases fitting TRBD1. Germline CDR1 and CDR2: SGHNT and YENEEA. Trimming removed 5 bases from V and 3 bases from J; junction bases left unmatched: 10. The CDR3 is 16 residues long. CDR3 sequence reads: CASSRRDRGSIYEQYF. CDR3 sequence (DNA): TGTGCCAGCAGCAGACGGGACAGGGGTTCGATCTACGAGCAGTACTTC.

The DNA of the CDR3 is TGTGCCAGCAGCTTCCTAACTAGCGGGGTTGGCGAGCAGTACTTC. Translation: CASSFLTSGVGEQYF. The chain combines TRBV7-2 with TRBJ2-7; 10 positions agree with TRBD2. V trimming: 3 bases; J trimming: 6 bases; junction bases outside the gene matches: 8. CDR3 length: 15 residues. CDR1 is SGHTA and CDR2 is FQGNSA in the germline V gene.